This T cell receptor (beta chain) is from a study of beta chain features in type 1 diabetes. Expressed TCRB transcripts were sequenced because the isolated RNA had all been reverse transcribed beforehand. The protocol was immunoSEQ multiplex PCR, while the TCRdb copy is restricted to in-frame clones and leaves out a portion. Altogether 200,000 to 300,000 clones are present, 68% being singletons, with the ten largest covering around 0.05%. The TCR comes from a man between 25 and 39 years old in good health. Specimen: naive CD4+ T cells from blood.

The CDR3 spells CASSQGSGTGASKTQYF. CDR3 sequence (DNA): TGTGCCAGCAGCCAAGGGTCCGGGACAGGGGCGAGTAAGACCCAGTACTTC. The chain employs TRBV7-2 and TRBJ2-5; TRBD1 matches 10 bases. V gave up 5 bases and J gave up 6 bases; unmatched junction bases: 15. This CDR3 has 17 residues. The germline V gene has CDR1 SGHTA and CDR2 FQGNSA.